These 15 T cell receptor beta chains share one sample of origin, sequenced in a study of identical twins. TCRdb re-derived calls from the 5' RACE reads in MiXCR, one entry per CDR3 protein. The table has fewer than 900,000 distinct CDR3 sequences, less than 25% seen once. These same data were also listed under a study on T cells expressing NK-cell markers.

Sequencing input: PBMCs. Receptor source: a woman aged 18-29 years in good health.

This clonotype was found many times. The chain has TRBV29-1 and TRBJ2-7, with D possibly being TRBD1 (6 bases). CDR1 is SQVTM, CDR2 ANQGSEA, per germline. The CDR3 covers 15 residues. The V end was cut by 1 base, the J end by 0 bases, with 13 bases between. The CDR3 protein is CSVEGGRGASYEQYF. The CDR3 DNA follows: TGCAGCGTTGAAGGGGGCAGGGGAGCCTCCTACGAGCAGTACTTC.

The chain combines TRBV27 with TRBJ1-1, with a possible D match to TRBD1 (6 bases). This CDR3 has 14 residues. V lost 6 bases, J lost 0 bases, and 11 bases lay in between. Germline CDR1 is MNHEY and CDR2 is SMNVEV (reference sequence). The CDR3 is CASSRQVMNTEAFF. CDR3 in DNA: TGTGCCAGCAGCCGACAGGTCATGAACACTGAAGCTTTCTTT.

This chain joins TRBV10-3 and TRBJ2-3; weak D call: TRBD2 (6 bases). V was trimmed by 5 bases and J by 6 bases, leaving 12 bases between them. From germline, CDR1 is ENHRY and CDR2 SYGVKD. The CDR3 is made up of 13 amino acids. The CDR3 region has the DNA TGTGCCATCAGTCCCGGGGGTCGGGATACGCAGTATTTT. Translating gives CAISPGGRDTQYF.

As concerns this clonotype: Just one base apart from a much larger clone, this may be a read error. The chain is built from TRBV4-1 and TRBJ2-2, with no clear D. Germline V gene sequence: CDR1 MGHRA, CDR2 YSYEKL. The CDR3 consists of 13 residues. The CDR3 loop reads CASSHVNTRELFF. The CDR3 DNA sequence: TGCGCCAGCAGCCATGTTAACACCCGGGAGCTGTTTTTT.

The gene calls are TRBV12-3 or TRBV12-4 and TRBJ2-1; a possible D gene is TRBD2 (6 bases). The CDR3 runs 15 residues. Trimming took 6 bases from V and 3 from J, leaving 15 bases between them. In nucleotides, the CDR3 is TGTGCCAGCAGCCGCTCGGGCGGGGACTACAATGAGCAGTTCTTC. Protein: CASSRSGGDYNEQFF.

The chain uses TRBV11-2 and TRBJ2-7; D is unclear. There are 14 residues in the CDR3. Germline loops: CDR1 SGHAT, CDR2 FQNNGV. V lost 1 base to trimming and J lost 0 bases, with 7 bases between them. CDR3 sequence reads: CASSLAVGSYEQYF. For the CDR3, the DNA is TGTGCCAGCAGCTTAGCCGTAGGCTCCTACGAGCAGTACTTC.

The chain carries TRBV20-1 and TRBJ2-7, with a tentative D call TRBD2 (7 bases). The CDR3 is 13 amino acids. V lost 3 bases and J 2 bases, leaving 11 bases between the germline ends. CDR1 is DFQATT and CDR2 is SNEGSKA in the germline V gene (reference sequence). In DNA form, the CDR3 reads TGCAGTGCTAGCGGGGGGCATACCTACGAGCAGTACTTC. This gives the protein CSASGGHTYEQYF.

The genes are TRBV7-2 and TRBJ2-1; no clear D. This CDR3 is 14 amino acids long. Trimming took off 2 bases at V and 2 bases at J, with 7 bases between the two ends. Germline V CDR1 and CDR2: SGHTA, FQGNSA. The CDR3 nucleotides are TGTGCCAGCAGCTTACTCCCTGCCTACAATGAGCAGTTCTTC. It yields the protein CASSLLPAYNEQFF.

This clonotype was recorded at least ten times. The CDR3 DNA reads as TGTGCCAGCAGCTTAGGAGGGGCGGGAACCCAGTACTTC. Encoded protein: CASSLGGAGTQYF. The chain joins TRBV7-2 to TRBJ2-5, with D possibly matching TRBD2 (6 bases). Germline CDR1 SGHTA, CDR2 FQGNSA. Trimming cost V 1 base and J 8 bases, with 11 bases left between them. The CDR3 has 13 amino acids.

This clonotype was seen a handful of times. CDR3 amino acids: CASSEGRPGSPLHF. The CDR3 DNA reads as TGCGCCAGCAGCGAAGGACGTCCGGGGTCACCCCTCCACTTT. This chain joins TRBV5-1 and TRBJ1-6; D not certain. V was cut by 4 bases and J by 10 bases, with 15 bases left in between. This CDR3 comprises 14 residues. Per germline, CDR1 SGHRS and CDR2 YFSETQ.

The chain has TRBV3-1 and TRBJ2-1, with 7 bases identical to TRBD2. This CDR3 contains 14 residues. V was pared by 4 bases and J by 6 bases, with 6 bases of the junction left unmatched. Germline CDR1 LGHDT, CDR2 YNNKEL (reference sequence). The CDR3 DNA follows: TGTGCCAGCAGCCCAGGACTAGTTTTCAATGAGCAGTTCTTC. Protein product: CASSPGLVFNEQFF.

This clonotype was seen only a few times. V and J are TRBV20-1 and TRBJ2-1; 10 bases align to TRBD2. The V gene end was trimmed by 3 bases and the J gene end by 9 bases; junction bases not matched to a gene: 8. Germline lookup yields CDR1 DFQATT and CDR2 SNEGSKA (reference sequence). This CDR3 comprises 14 residues. The CDR3 region is CSASRGLARGEQFF. The CDR3 DNA reads as TGCAGTGCTAGTCGGGGACTAGCGCGGGGTGAGCAGTTCTTC.

The sample holds many counts of this clonotype. V usage is TRBV7-9 and J usage is TRBJ2-1, with D possibly TRBD2 on 5 matching bases. The V end lost 2 bases, the J end lost 12 bases, and 8 bases lay between the germline ends. Germline V gene lookup returns CDR1 SEHNR and CDR2 FQNEAQ (reference sequence). The CDR3 sequence is 11 residues long. CDR3 DNA: TGTGCCAGCAGCTTAAGAGGAGGGCAGTTCTTC. Amino acid sequence: CASSLRGGQFF. The full variable domain, in which reference TRBV7-9 and TRBJ2-1 provide the parts outside the CDR3, is DTGVSQNPRHKITKRGQNVTFRCDPISEHNRLYWYRQTLGQGPEFLTYFQNEAQLEKSRLLSDRFSAERPKGSFSTLEIQRTEQGDSAMYLCASSLRGGQFFGPGTRLTVL.

This clonotype was counted many times. The chain joins TRBV20-1 to TRBJ1-2, with 8 bases aligning to TRBD1. Looked up from germline, CDR1 is DFQATT and CDR2 is SNEGSKA (reference sequence). The trim removed 5 bases at V and 2 bases at J, leaving 7 bases unmatched. The length of the CDR3 is 14 residues. The CDR3 here is CSAWTGSGNYGYTF. The CDR3 DNA follows: TGCAGTGCTTGGACAGGGTCGGGGAACTATGGCTACACCTTC.

The V gene is TRBV20-1, the J gene TRBJ2-1; the D gene is possibly TRBD2 (5 bases). V gave up 0 bases and J gave up 10 bases, with 16 bases separating them. This CDR3 contains 14 residues. Germline loops: CDR1 DFQATT, CDR2 SNEGSKA (reference sequence). The CDR3 spells CSARDSRRGWEQFF. The CDR3 DNA reads as TGCAGTGCTAGAGATTCCCGTCGAGGGTGGGAGCAGTTCTTC.